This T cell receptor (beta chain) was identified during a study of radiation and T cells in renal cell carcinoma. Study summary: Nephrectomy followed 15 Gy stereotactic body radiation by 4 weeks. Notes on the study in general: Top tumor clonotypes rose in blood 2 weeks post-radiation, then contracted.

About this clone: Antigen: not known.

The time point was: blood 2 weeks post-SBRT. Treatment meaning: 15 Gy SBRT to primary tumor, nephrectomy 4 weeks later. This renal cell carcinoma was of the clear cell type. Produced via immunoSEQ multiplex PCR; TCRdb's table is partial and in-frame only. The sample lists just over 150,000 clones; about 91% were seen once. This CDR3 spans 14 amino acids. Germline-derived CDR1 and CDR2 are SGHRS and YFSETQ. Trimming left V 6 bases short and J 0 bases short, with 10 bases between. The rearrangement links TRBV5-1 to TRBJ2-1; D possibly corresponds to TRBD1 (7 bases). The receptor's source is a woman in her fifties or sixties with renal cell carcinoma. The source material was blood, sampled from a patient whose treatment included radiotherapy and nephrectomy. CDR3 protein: CASTQGGSYNEQFF. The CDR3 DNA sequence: TGCGCCAGCACCCAGGGGGGCTCCTACAATGAGCAGTTCTTC.